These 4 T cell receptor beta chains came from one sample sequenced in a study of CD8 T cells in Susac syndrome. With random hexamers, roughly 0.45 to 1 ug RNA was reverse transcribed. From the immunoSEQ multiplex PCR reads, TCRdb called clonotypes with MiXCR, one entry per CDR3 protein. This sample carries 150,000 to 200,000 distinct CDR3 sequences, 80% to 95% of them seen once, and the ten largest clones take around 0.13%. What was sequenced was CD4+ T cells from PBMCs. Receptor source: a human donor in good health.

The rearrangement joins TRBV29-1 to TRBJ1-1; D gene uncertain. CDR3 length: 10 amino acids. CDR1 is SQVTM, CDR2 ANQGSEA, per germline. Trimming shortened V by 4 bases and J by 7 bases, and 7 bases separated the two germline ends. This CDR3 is CSVVVVEAFF. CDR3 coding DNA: TGCAGCGTTGTAGTGGTTGAAGCTTTCTTT.

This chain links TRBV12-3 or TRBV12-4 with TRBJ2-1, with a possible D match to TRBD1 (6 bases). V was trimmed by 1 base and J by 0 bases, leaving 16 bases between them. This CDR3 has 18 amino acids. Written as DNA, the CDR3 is TGTGCCAGCAGTTTAGACCGGACAGTCTATAGCTCCTACAATGAGCAGTTCTTC. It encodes CASSLDRTVYSSYNEQFF.

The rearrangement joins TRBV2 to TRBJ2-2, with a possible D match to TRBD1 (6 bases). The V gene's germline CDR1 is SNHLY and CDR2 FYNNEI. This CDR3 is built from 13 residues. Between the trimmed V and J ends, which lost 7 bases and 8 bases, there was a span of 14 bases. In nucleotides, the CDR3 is TGTGCCAGCACCGGGCAGGGGATAGGGGAGCTGTTTTTT. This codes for CASTGQGIGELFF.

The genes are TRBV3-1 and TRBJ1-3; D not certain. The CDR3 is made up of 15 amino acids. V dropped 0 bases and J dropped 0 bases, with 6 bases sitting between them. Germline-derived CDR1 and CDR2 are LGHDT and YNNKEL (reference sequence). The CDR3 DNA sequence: TGTGCCAGCAGCCAAGATTACACCTCTGGAAACACCATATATTTT. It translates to CASSQDYTSGNTIYF.